These T cell receptor beta chains were read from a single sample in a study of blood T cell repertoires in COVID-19. Clones were read by immunoSEQ multiplex PCR, and TCRdb kept only the in-frame ones, dropping some. The table records about 120,000 clones, more than 75% of them present only once. Source material: peripheral blood. The receptor set was obtained from a man aged 55 to 70 with acute or convalescent COVID-19. The CDR3 runs from the conserved cysteine through the conserved F or W. The D gene is left open where the match is weak. Not all rows give a size; the values are once, few, many and, for expanded clones, a class.

size	V	D	J	CDR3	DNA
.	TRBV6-5	TRBD2	TRBJ2-5	CATGGRLETQYF	TGTGCCACGGGGGGGCGCCTAGAGACCCAGTACTTC
.	TRBV7-2	TRBD2	TRBJ2-1	CASSLVSSGRTNSYNEQFF	TGTGCCAGCAGCTTAGTTTCTAGCGGGAGAACTAACTCCTACAATGAGCAGTTCTTC
.	TRBV10-3	TRBD1	TRBJ1-1	CAIRTGQDGTEAFF	TGTGCCATCAGAACCGGACAGGACGGCACTGAAGCTTTCTTT
.	TRBV29-1	TRBD2	TRBJ2-1	CSVRTSQRAHNEQFF	TGCAGCGTCCGGACTAGCCAAAGGGCCCACAATGAGCAGTTCTTC
.	TRBV5-1	TRBD1	TRBJ2-5	CASSLEGRGLGETQYF	TGCGCCAGCAGCTTGGAAGGCAGGGGGCTGGGAGAGACCCAGTACTTC
few	TRBV11-3	.	TRBJ1-1	CASSGGDTEAFF	TGTGCCAGCAGCGGGGGCGACACTGAAGCTTTCTTT
.	TRBV7-2	.	TRBJ1-4	CASSFGPRGTNEKLFF	TGTGCCAGCAGCTTCGGACCACGGGGAACTAATGAAAAACTGTTTTTT
few	TRBV3-1/TRBV3-2	TRBD1	TRBJ1-1	CASSQGDRGLEAFF	TGTGCCAGCAGCCAAGGGGACAGGGGGCTTGAAGCTTTCTTT
.	TRBV12-3/TRBV12-4	TRBD1	TRBJ1-1	CASSTRQGSEAFF	TGTGCCAGCAGTACGAGACAGGGTTCTGAAGCTTTCTTT
.	TRBV28	.	TRBJ2-2	CASTPQGGANTGELFF	TGTGCCAGCACCCCTCAGGGGGGTGCGAACACCGGGGAGCTGTTTTTT
once	TRBV7-9	TRBD2	TRBJ2-3	CASSSQLAGPTDTQYF	TGTGCCAGCAGCTCTCAACTAGCGGGGCCCACAGATACGCAGTATTTT
.	TRBV7-9	TRBD2	TRBJ2-1	CASSLGTSANEQFF	TGTGCCAGCAGCTTAGGGACTAGCGCCAATGAGCAGTTCTTC
.	TRBV27	.	TRBJ2-2	CASSSAFTGELFF	TGTGCCAGCAGTTCAGCGTTCACCGGGGAGCTGTTTTTT
.	TRBV5-1	TRBD2	TRBJ2-1	CASRHRTSGPSYNEQFF	TGCGCCAGCAGGCATAGGACTAGCGGTCCCTCCTACAATGAGCAGTTCTTC
.	TRBV7-7	.	TRBJ2-3	CASSLGPGSQDTQYF	TGTGCTAGCAGCTTAGGTCCCGGGTCACAAGATACGCAGTATTTT
.	TRBV7-2	TRBD1	TRBJ2-7	CASSLTPGQGYEQYF	TGTGCCAGCAGCTTGACCCCGGGACAGGGCTACGAGCAGTACTTC
.	TRBV7-9	.	TRBJ2-3	CASRTTGPADTQYF	TGTGCCAGCAGAACAACAGGGCCCGCAGATACGCAGTATTTT
.	TRBV28	.	TRBJ1-2	CASSQQDFYGYTF	TGTGCCAGCAGTCAACAGGATTTCTATGGCTACACCTTC
.	TRBV7-2	.	TRBJ1-1	CASSLLTGNTEAFF	TGTGCCAGCAGCTTATTGACAGGGAACACTGAAGCTTTCTTT
.	TRBV4-3	TRBD1	TRBJ2-5	CASSQSGTGKETQYF	TGCGCCAGCAGCCAATCCGGGACAGGGAAAGAGACCCAGTACTTC
once	TRBV6-2/TRBV6-3	TRBD2	TRBJ2-2	CASSGRPNTGELFF	TGTGCCAGTAGCGGGAGGCCGAACACCGGGGAGCTGTTTTTT
.	TRBV5-1	.	TRBJ2-1	CASSLGRDLAAFF	TGCGCCAGCAGCCTGGGTCGCGACCTCGCGGCGTTCTTC
.	TRBV6-5	.	TRBJ1-2	CASSYSTTAYYGYTF	TGTGCCAGCAGTTACTCGACTACAGCTTACTATGGCTACACCTTC
once	TRBV6-2/TRBV6-3	.	TRBJ1-1	CASSYSTYTEAFF	TGTGCCAGCAGTTATTCCACTTACACTGAAGCTTTCTTT
.	TRBV5-1	TRBD2	TRBJ2-3	CASSPGLAGEADTQYF	TGCGCCAGCAGCCCGGGACTAGCGGGAGAGGCAGATACGCAGTATTTT
.	TRBV9	TRBD1	TRBJ2-3	CASSVAGTEDTQYF	TGTGCCAGCAGCGTAGCTGGGACAGAAGATACGCAGTATTTT
.	TRBV29-1	TRBD1	TRBJ1-4	CSGGTGEKLFF	TGCAGCGGGGGGACAGGTGAAAAACTGTTTTTT
.	TRBV20-1	TRBD1	TRBJ1-5	CSASTGTGTHHNQPQHF	TGCAGTGCTAGTACCGGGACAGGGACGCACCACAATCAGCCCCAGCATTTT
.	TRBV10-3	TRBD1	TRBJ1-2	CAISEKSTGGSYGYTF	TGTGCCATCAGTGAGAAAAGTACAGGGGGGAGTTATGGCTACACCTTC
.	TRBV9	.	TRBJ2-7	CASSPRVAAYEQYF	TGTGCCAGCAGCCCCCGGGTCGCCGCCTACGAGCAGTACTTC
once	TRBV6-2/TRBV6-3	TRBD2	TRBJ2-1	CASSYLGTTNEQFF	TGTGCCAGCAGTTACTTAGGGACTACCAATGAGCAGTTCTTC
.	TRBV19	TRBD2	TRBJ2-7	CASSTPASGRYYEQYF	TGTGCCAGTAGTACCCCGGCTAGCGGACGCTACTACGAGCAGTACTTC
.	TRBV5-1	TRBD2	TRBJ2-1	CASSLQLAGVSNEQFF	TGCGCCAGCAGCCTTCAGCTAGCGGGAGTATCAAATGAGCAGTTCTTC
.	TRBV5-8	.	TRBJ1-5	CASDVRDTNQPQHF	TGTGCCAGCGATGTCCGGGACACCAATCAGCCCCAGCATTTT
.	TRBV19	.	TRBJ2-2	CASSIGGEWELFF	TGTGCCAGTAGTATAGGCGGGGAGTGGGAGCTGTTTTTT
.	TRBV7-2	TRBD1	TRBJ2-1	CASSLGQGSEQFF	TGTGCCAGCAGCCTCGGACAGGGCAGTGAGCAGTTCTTC
few	TRBV6-6	.	TRBJ1-5	CASSRREDSNQPQHF	TGTGCCAGCAGCCGACGGGAAGATAGCAATCAGCCCCAGCATTTT
.	TRBV6-1	.	TRBJ1-5	CASSEKKGGRQPQHF	TGTGCCAGCAGTGAGAAGAAGGGAGGACGTCAGCCCCAGCATTTT
.	TRBV28	TRBD2	TRBJ2-7	CASSFVPTSGSGYEQYF	TGTGCCAGCAGTTTCGTCCCAACTAGCGGGAGTGGTTACGAGCAGTACTTC
.	TRBV24-1	.	TRBJ2-6	CATSGERGFSGANVLTF	TGTGCCACCAGTGGAGAGAGAGGGTTCTCTGGGGCCAACGTCCTGACTTTC
.	TRBV28	.	TRBJ1-3	CASSSLGSRGRTPGNTIYF	TGTGCCAGCAGTTCCCTCGGAAGCCGGGGAAGAACTCCTGGAAACACCATATATTTT
.	TRBV28	.	TRBJ2-3	CASSLWGGTQYF	TGTGCCAGCAGTTTATGGGGAGGTACGCAGTATTTT
.	TRBV23-1	.	TRBJ1-5	CASSHGDSRNQPQHF	TGCGCCAGCAGTCACGGTGACAGTCGCAATCAGCCCCAGCATTTT
.	TRBV28	TRBD2	TRBJ2-1	CASSPGLEMYNEQFF	TGTGCCAGCAGTCCCGGACTAGAGATGTACAATGAGCAGTTCTTC
.	TRBV10-3	TRBD1	TRBJ2-5	CAITSGQGGEKTQYF	TGTGCCATCACCTCCGGACAGGGTGGCGAAAAGACCCAGTACTTC
.	TRBV5-1	.	TRBJ1-3	CASSPEGGNTIYF	TGCGCCAGCAGCCCCGAGGGAGGAAACACCATATATTTT
.	TRBV7-2	.	TRBJ1-1	CASSFLGANTEAFF	TGTGCCAGCAGCTTCCTAGGGGCGAACACTGAAGCTTTCTTT
.	TRBV19	.	TRBJ1-6	CASSTDSYSPLHF	TGTGCCAGTAGTACGGACAGTTATTCACCCCTCCACTTT
.	TRBV18	.	TRBJ1-2	CASSPLTGDEGGYTF	TGTGCCAGCTCACCACTGACAGGAGACGAGGGTGGCTACACCTTC
.	TRBV5-4	TRBD1	TRBJ2-1	CASSLGQGTYNEQFF	TGTGCCAGCAGCCTTGGACAGGGAACCTACAATGAGCAGTTCTTC